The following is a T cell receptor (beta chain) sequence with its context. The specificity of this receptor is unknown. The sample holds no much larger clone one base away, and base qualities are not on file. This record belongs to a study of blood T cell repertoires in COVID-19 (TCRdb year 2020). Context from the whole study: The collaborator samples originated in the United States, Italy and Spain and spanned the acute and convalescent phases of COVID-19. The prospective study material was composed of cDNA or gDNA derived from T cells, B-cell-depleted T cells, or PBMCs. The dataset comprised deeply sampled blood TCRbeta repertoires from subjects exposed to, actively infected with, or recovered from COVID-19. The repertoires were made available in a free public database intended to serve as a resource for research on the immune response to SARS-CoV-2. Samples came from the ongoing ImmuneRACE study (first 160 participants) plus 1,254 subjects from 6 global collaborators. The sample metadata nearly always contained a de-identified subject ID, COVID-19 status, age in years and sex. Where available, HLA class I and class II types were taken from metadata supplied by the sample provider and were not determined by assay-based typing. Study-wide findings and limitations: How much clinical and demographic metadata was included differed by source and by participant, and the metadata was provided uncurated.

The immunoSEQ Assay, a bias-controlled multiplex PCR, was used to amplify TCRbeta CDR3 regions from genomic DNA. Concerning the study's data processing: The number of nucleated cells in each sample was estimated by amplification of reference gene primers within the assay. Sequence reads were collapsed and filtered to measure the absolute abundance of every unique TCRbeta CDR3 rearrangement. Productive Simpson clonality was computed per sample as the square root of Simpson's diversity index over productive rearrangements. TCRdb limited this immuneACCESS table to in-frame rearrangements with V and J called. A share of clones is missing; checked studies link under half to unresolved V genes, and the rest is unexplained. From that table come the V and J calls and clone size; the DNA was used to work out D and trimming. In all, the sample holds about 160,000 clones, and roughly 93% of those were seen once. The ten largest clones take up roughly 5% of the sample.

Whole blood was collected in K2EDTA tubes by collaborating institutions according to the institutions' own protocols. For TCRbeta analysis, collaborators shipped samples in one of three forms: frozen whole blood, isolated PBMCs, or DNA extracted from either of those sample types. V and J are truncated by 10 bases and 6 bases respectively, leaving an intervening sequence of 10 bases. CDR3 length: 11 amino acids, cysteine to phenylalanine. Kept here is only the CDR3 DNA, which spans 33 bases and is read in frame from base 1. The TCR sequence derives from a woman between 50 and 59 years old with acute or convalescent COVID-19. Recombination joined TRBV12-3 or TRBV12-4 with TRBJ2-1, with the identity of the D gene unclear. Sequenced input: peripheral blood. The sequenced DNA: TGTGCCACCTCTATCACCAATGAGCAGTTCTTC. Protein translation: CATSITNEQFF.